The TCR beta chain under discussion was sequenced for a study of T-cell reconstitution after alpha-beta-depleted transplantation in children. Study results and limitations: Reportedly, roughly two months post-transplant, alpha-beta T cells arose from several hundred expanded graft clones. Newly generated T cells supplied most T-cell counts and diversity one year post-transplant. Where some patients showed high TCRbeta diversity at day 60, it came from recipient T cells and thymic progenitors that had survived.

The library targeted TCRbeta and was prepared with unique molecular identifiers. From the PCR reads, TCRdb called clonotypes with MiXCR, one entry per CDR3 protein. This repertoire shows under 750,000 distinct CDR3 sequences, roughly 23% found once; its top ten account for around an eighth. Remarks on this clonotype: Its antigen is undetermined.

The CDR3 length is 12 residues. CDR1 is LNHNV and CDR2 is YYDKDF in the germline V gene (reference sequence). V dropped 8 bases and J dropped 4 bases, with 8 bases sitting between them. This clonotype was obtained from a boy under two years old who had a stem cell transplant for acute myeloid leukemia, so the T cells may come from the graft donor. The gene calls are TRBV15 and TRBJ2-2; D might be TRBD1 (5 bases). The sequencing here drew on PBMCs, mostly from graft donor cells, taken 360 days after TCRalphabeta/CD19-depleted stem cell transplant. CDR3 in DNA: TGTGCCACCCAAGGGGTCACCGGGGAGCTGTTTTTT. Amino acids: CATQGVTGELFF.